This is a list of T cell receptor beta chains from one sample in a study of shared clonotypes between healthy human individuals. Sequencing was performed with immunoSEQ multiplex PCR; in TCRdb, only in-frame clones are kept and a portion is missing. The sample includes roughly 2.2 million clones, 80% to 95% of them seen just once. Material: naive CD4+ T cells from PBMCs. The source is a man between 18 and 29 years old in good health. Some clones in this sample may be carry-over from other donors' samples. CDR3s include the opening cysteine and the closing phenylalanine or tryptophan. A D gene is named only where the DNA matches it firmly. Clone size, where shown, is once, few, many, or a class for clones that have expanded.

v_call: TRBV25-1
j_call: TRBJ1-2
clone_size: few
d_call: -
cdr3_aa: CASNFGVGGYTF
cdr3_nt: TGTGCCAGCAATTTTGGCGTCGGTGGCTACACCTTC

v_call: TRBV21-1
j_call: TRBJ1-5
clone_size: -
d_call: -
cdr3_aa: CASSKPSSRRESHSNQPQHF
cdr3_nt: TGTGCCAGCAGCAAACCCTCGAGCCGACGCGAATCCCATAGCAATCAGCCCCAGCATTTT

v_call: TRBV10-3
j_call: TRBJ2-7
clone_size: -
d_call: TRBD2
cdr3_aa: CATGLARVYEQYF
cdr3_nt: TGTGCCACAGGACTAGCGCGAGTCTACGAGCAGTACTTC

v_call: TRBV27
j_call: TRBJ1-2
clone_size: -
d_call: -
cdr3_aa: CASSFTGLGYTF
cdr3_nt: TGTGCCAGCAGTTTTACCGGGTTGGGCTACACCTTC

v_call: TRBV7-2
j_call: TRBJ2-7
clone_size: -
d_call: TRBD1
cdr3_aa: CASSLKGQGAFEQYF
cdr3_nt: TGTGCCAGCAGCTTAAAGGGACAGGGGGCGTTCGAGCAGTACTTC

v_call: TRBV27
j_call: TRBJ1-1
clone_size: -
d_call: -
cdr3_aa: CATSRVTGALNTEAFF
cdr3_nt: TGTGCCACCTCACGAGTGACAGGAGCATTGAACACTGAAGCTTTCTTT

v_call: TRBV7-8
j_call: TRBJ1-5
clone_size: once
d_call: -
cdr3_aa: CASSRQGNQPQHF
cdr3_nt: TGTGCCAGCAGCAGACAGGGCAATCAGCCCCAGCATTTT

v_call: TRBV28
j_call: TRBJ1-1
clone_size: -
d_call: -
cdr3_aa: CASRSQNTEAFF
cdr3_nt: TGTGCCAGCAGAAGCCAGAACACTGAAGCTTTCTTT

v_call: TRBV5-1
j_call: TRBJ2-3
clone_size: -
d_call: TRBD1
cdr3_aa: CASSSRTGGEGTDTQYF
cdr3_nt: TGCGCCAGCAGCTCCCGGACAGGGGGTGAGGGCACAGATACGCAGTATTTT

v_call: TRBV7-6
j_call: TRBJ2-7
clone_size: -
d_call: -
cdr3_aa: CASSSQTDSEQYF
cdr3_nt: TGTGCCAGCAGCTCCCAGACGGACTCGGAGCAGTACTTC

v_call: TRBV7-2
j_call: TRBJ1-2
clone_size: -
d_call: -
cdr3_aa: CASSAEYEGRNGYTF
cdr3_nt: TGTGCCAGCAGCGCAGAATATGAGGGGAGGAATGGCTACACCTTC

v_call: TRBV9
j_call: TRBJ1-1
clone_size: -
d_call: -
cdr3_aa: CASSVGVSGALNTEAFF
cdr3_nt: TGTGCCAGCAGCGTAGGGGTGTCAGGAGCCCTGAACACTGAAGCTTTCTTT

v_call: TRBV15
j_call: TRBJ1-1
clone_size: -
d_call: -
cdr3_aa: CATSSPAGMNTEAFF
cdr3_nt: TGTGCCACCAGCAGCCCAGCGGGGATGAACACTGAAGCTTTCTTT

v_call: TRBV2
j_call: TRBJ1-1
clone_size: -
d_call: -
cdr3_aa: CASRAGAPDVAFF
cdr3_nt: TGTGCCAGCAGGGCGGGGGCCCCGGATGTAGCTTTCTTT

v_call: TRBV27
j_call: TRBJ2-7
clone_size: -
d_call: -
cdr3_aa: CASSLSPLRGLSYEQYF
cdr3_nt: TGTGCCAGCAGTCTATCACCTCTGCGGGGCCTCTCCTACGAGCAGTACTTC

v_call: TRBV28
j_call: TRBJ2-7
clone_size: once
d_call: -
cdr3_aa: CAITSQGPYEQYF
cdr3_nt: TGTGCCATTACGTCGCAGGGTCCCTACGAGCAGTACTTC

v_call: TRBV2
j_call: TRBJ1-3
clone_size: -
d_call: -
cdr3_aa: CASSVGRSSGNTIYF
cdr3_nt: TGTGCCAGCAGTGTAGGGCGTAGCTCTGGAAACACCATATATTTT

v_call: TRBV2
j_call: TRBJ1-5
clone_size: -
d_call: -
cdr3_aa: CASSVSGREQPQHF
cdr3_nt: TGTGCCAGCAGTGTGTCCGGGCGGGAGCAGCCCCAGCATTTT

v_call: TRBV11-2
j_call: TRBJ2-7
clone_size: -
d_call: -
cdr3_aa: CASSLEASYEQYF
cdr3_nt: TGTGCCAGCAGCTTGGAGGCCTCCTACGAGCAGTACTTC

v_call: TRBV2
j_call: TRBJ2-3
clone_size: -
d_call: -
cdr3_aa: CASKKEGIYTDTQYF
cdr3_nt: TGTGCCAGCAAGAAAGAAGGTATATACACAGATACGCAGTATTTT

v_call: TRBV11-3
j_call: TRBJ2-7
clone_size: -
d_call: TRBD1
cdr3_aa: CASSSRTGQGSYEQYF
cdr3_nt: TGTGCCAGCAGCTCTCGGACAGGGCAAGGCTCCTACGAGCAGTACTTC

v_call: TRBV9
j_call: TRBJ2-3
clone_size: -
d_call: TRBD2
cdr3_aa: CASSVTSVPDTQYF
cdr3_nt: TGTGCCAGCAGCGTAACTAGCGTCCCAGATACGCAGTATTTT

v_call: TRBV5-1
j_call: TRBJ1-4
clone_size: -
d_call: -
cdr3_aa: CASSLGRPTQAGKLFF
cdr3_nt: TGCGCCAGCAGCTTGGGCCGCCCCACACAAGCGGGAAAACTGTTTTTT

v_call: TRBV2
j_call: TRBJ2-1
clone_size: -
d_call: TRBD2
cdr3_aa: CASSIAGGLEQFF
cdr3_nt: TGTGCCAGCAGTATAGCGGGAGGGCTTGAGCAGTTCTTC

v_call: TRBV27
j_call: TRBJ1-2
clone_size: -
d_call: -
cdr3_aa: CASSLQGAGTPTANYGYTF
cdr3_nt: TGTGCCAGCAGTTTACAGGGAGCCGGGACTCCAACTGCTAACTATGGCTACACCTTC

v_call: TRBV2
j_call: TRBJ2-3
clone_size: once
d_call: -
cdr3_aa: CASPTPTGPGTDTQYF
cdr3_nt: TGTGCCAGCCCGACCCCTACAGGGCCTGGCACAGATACGCAGTATTTT

v_call: TRBV28
j_call: TRBJ1-2
clone_size: -
d_call: TRBD1
cdr3_aa: CASSRGQGPLRGYTF
cdr3_nt: TGTGCCAGCAGTCGGGGACAGGGGCCTCTGAGAGGCTACACCTTC

v_call: TRBV2
j_call: TRBJ2-2
clone_size: -
d_call: -
cdr3_aa: CASSVEQKSGELFF
cdr3_nt: TGTGCCAGCAGTGTGGAGCAGAAGTCCGGGGAACTGTTTTTT